These 24 T cell receptor beta chains were sequenced from one sample in a study of blood T cell repertoires in COVID-19. TCRdb keeps only in-frame clones here, not all; method: immunoSEQ multiplex PCR. The top ten clones hold 2.6% of a sample with 250,000 to 350,000 clones, 90% of them seen once. The source material was PBMCs or T cells enriched from blood (not recorded which). The receptor set was obtained from a man in his fifties or sixties who had recovered from COVID-19.

Note on this clone: This same CDR3 is encoded by further DNA sequences in the sample. The chain joins TRBV12-3 or TRBV12-4 to TRBJ1-1, with D maybe TRBD1 (5 bases). This CDR3 region has 13 residues. Trimming pared 5 bases from V and 1 base from J, leaving 8 bases between. The CDR3 sequence is CASSLGQNTEAFF. CDR3 coding DNA: TGTGCCAGCAGTCTCGGACAGAACACTGAAGCTTTCTTT.

Turning to this clone: The sample carries other DNA sequences with the same CDR3. V is TRBV12-3 or TRBV12-4 and J is TRBJ2-5; TRBD1 agrees at 7 bases. V shed 3 bases, J shed 2 bases, and the junction held 0 bases outside the gene matches. The CDR3 is made up of 13 amino acids. The CDR3 spells CASSFRGQETQYF. The CDR3 region has the DNA TGTGCCAGCAGTTTCAGGGGGCAAGAGACCCAGTACTTC.

This clone occurred a few times. The chain is built from TRBV14 and TRBJ1-1; D is undetermined. The CDR3 extends over 18 amino acids. Trimming stripped 4 bases from V and 2 bases from J, with 23 bases between. From germline, CDR1 is SGHDN and CDR2 FVKESK. The CDR3: CASSPSPTSFPRNTEAFF. In nucleotides, the CDR3 is TGTGCCAGCAGCCCGTCGCCCACATCGTTCCCCCGAAACACTGAAGCTTTCTTT.

The gene calls are TRBV19 and TRBJ1-5; 7 positions match TRBD1. Trimming removed 11 bases from V and 6 bases from J; junction bases left unmatched: 22. Germline CDR1 reads LNHDA; CDR2 reads SQIVND (reference sequence). The length of the CDR3 is 17 residues. The CDR3 nucleotides read TGTGCCGGCAGTGGGATCTCGACAGGGAAAAGAAGTCAGCCCCAGCATTTT. Protein sequence: CAGSGISTGKRSQPQHF. Looking up the rest from reference TRBV19 and TRBJ1-5 gives the full variable domain: DGGITQSPKYLFRKEGQNVTLSCEQNLNHDAMYWYRQDPGQGLRLIYYSQIVNDFQKGDIAEGYSVSREKKESFPLTVTSAQKNPTAFYLCAGSGISTGKRSQPQHFGDGTRLSIL.

In this sample, this clone turned up once. The chain combines TRBV19 with TRBJ1-2; 12 bases are a match to TRBD1. V shed 6 bases and J 8 bases; nucleotides not matched to a gene: 10. Germline V gives CDR1 LNHDA, CDR2 SQIVND (reference sequence). This CDR3 has 15 amino acids. CDR3 sequence: CASRVGTGTGGGYTF. CDR3 sequence (DNA): TGTGCCAGTAGAGTGGGAACTGGGACAGGGGGCGGCTACACCTTC.

The chain couples TRBV30 to TRBJ1-5, with D uncertain. This CDR3 has 15 amino acids. The germline V and J ends were trimmed by 1 base and 1 base, with 11 bases remaining between them. Germline V gene lookup returns CDR1 GTSNPN and CDR2 SVGIG (reference sequence). The CDR3 DNA reads as TGTGCCTGGAGTGGAGGGAGCGTGAGCAATCAGCCCCAGCATTTT. Protein sequence: CAWSGGSVSNQPQHF.

The chain couples TRBV2 to TRBJ1-2, with 7 positions matching TRBD1. The CDR3 sequence is 15 residues long. The V segment lost 6 bases and the J segment 1 base; nucleotides outside the gene matches: 8. Germline V lookup: CDR1 SNHLY, CDR2 FYNNEI. In DNA form, the CDR3 reads TGTGCCAGCAGGGAGGGGGCGGGTTATAACTATGGCTACACCTTC. Translated, it gives CASREGAGYNYGYTF.

The V call is TRBV19, the J call TRBJ1-1; no clear D gene. The CDR3 spans 15 residues. Germline assignment: CDR1 LNHDA and CDR2 SQIVND (reference sequence). With 7 bases removed from V and 2 bases from J, the gap between germline ends came to 17 bases. The DNA for the CDR3 is TGTGCCAGTAAACCCCTAACCCACTTAAACACTGAAGCTTTCTTT. Its translation is CASKPLTHLNTEAFF.

The rearrangement uses TRBV9 and TRBJ2-7; 7 positions agree with TRBD2. The trim removed 4 bases at V and 5 bases at J, leaving 6 bases unmatched. The CDR3 has 13 residues. Per the germline V gene, CDR1 is SGDLS and CDR2 is YYNGEE. The CDR3 DNA follows: TGTGCCAGCAGCCCGCCTAGCGGCCACGAGCAGTACTTC. This translates into CASSPPSGHEQYF.

V usage is TRBV2 and J usage is TRBJ2-5; 8 bases line up with TRBD1. V trimming: 7 bases; J trimming: 5 bases; junction bases outside the gene matches: 12. CDR3 length equals 15 residues. CDR1 is SNHLY and CDR2 is FYNNEI in the germline V gene. CDR3 in DNA: TGTGCCAGCACCGGACAGGGAGTTATTTGGGAGACCCAGTACTTC. Translation gives CASTGQGVIWETQYF. Looking up the rest from reference TRBV2 and TRBJ2-5 gives the full variable domain: EPEVTQTPSHQVTQMGQEVILRCVPISNHLYFYWYRQILGQKVEFLVSFYNNEISEKSEIFDDQFSVERPDGSNFTLKIRSTKLEDSAMYFCASTGQGVIWETQYFGPGTRLLVL.

CDR3 sequence: CASSLVETGNTEAFF. The CDR3 region has the DNA TGTGCCAGCAGCTTAGTGGAGACGGGGAACACTGAAGCTTTCTTT. The chain has TRBV7-9 and TRBJ1-1; D uncertain. Per the germline V gene, CDR1 is SEHNR and CDR2 is FQNEAQ (reference sequence). V was clipped by 1 base and J by 1 base, with 10 bases between them. The CDR3 is made up of 15 amino acids.

This clone was detected only once. The chain employs TRBV5-1 and TRBJ2-7, with D uncertain. CDR3 length: 12 residues. Germline V CDR1 and CDR2: SGHRS, YFSETQ. V lost 0 bases to trimming and J lost 3 bases, with 4 bases between them. The DNA of the CDR3 is TGCGCCAGCAGCTTGGGTCGCTACGAGCAGTACTTC. Translated, it gives CASSLGRYEQYF.

This clone came up once. The chain couples TRBV7-9 to TRBJ2-5, with 13 bases matching TRBD2. Germline-derived CDR1 and CDR2 are SEHNR and FQNEAQ (reference sequence). The CDR3 spans 16 residues. The V gene end was trimmed by 5 bases and the J gene end by 5 bases; junction bases not matched to a gene: 8. This CDR3 reads CASSTWTSGGVETQYF. Written as DNA, the CDR3 is TGTGCCAGCAGCACTTGGACTAGCGGGGGCGTGGAGACCCAGTACTTC.

This rearrangement joins TRBV19 to TRBJ1-6, with 7 bases that match TRBD1. Trimming cost V 9 bases and J 8 bases; bases outside gene matches: 7. From germline, CDR1 is LNHDA and CDR2 SQIVND (reference sequence). The CDR3 spans 13 residues. The DNA for the CDR3 is TGTGCCAGAACCGGGACAGCCGATTCACCCCTCCACTTT. Translating it yields CARTGTADSPLHF.

The rearrangement joins TRBV27 to TRBJ2-7; 12 nucleotides align to TRBD2. J was trimmed by 3 bases and V by 8 bases; bases with no gene match: 5. Germline-derived CDR1 and CDR2 are MNHEY and SMNVEV (reference sequence). This CDR3 is 14 amino acids long. CDR3 residues: CASAGLAGNYEQYF. As DNA, the CDR3 is TGTGCCAGCGCTGGACTAGCGGGGAACTACGAGCAGTACTTC.

J is TRBJ2-1 and V is TRBV12-3 or TRBV12-4, with D possibly TRBD1 on 6 matching bases. The CDR3 sequence is 13 residues long. Trimming took off 5 bases at V and 4 bases at J, with 9 bases between the two ends. The CDR3, as DNA: TGTGCCAGCAGTAAACAGGGTTACAATGAGCAGTTCTTC. Amino acid sequence: CASSKQGYNEQFF.

The chain carries TRBV7-9 and TRBJ1-1; 8 positions match TRBD1. The germline gives CDR1 SEHNR, CDR2 FQNEAQ (reference sequence). V lost 5 bases and J lost 4; bases outside the gene matches: 3. The CDR3 covers 13 residues. Here the CDR3 reads CASSHTGGTEAFF. DNA of the CDR3: TGTGCCAGCAGCCATACAGGGGGCACTGAAGCTTTCTTT. Full variable domain (remainder filled in from reference TRBV7-9 and TRBJ1-1): DTGVSQNPRHKITKRGQNVTFRCDPISEHNRLYWYRQTLGQGPEFLTYFQNEAQLEKSRLLSDRFSAERPKGSFSTLEIQRTEQGDSAMYLCASSHTGGTEAFFGQGTRLTVV.

The rearrangement uses TRBV19 and TRBJ1-3; D is ambiguous. The germline V gene has CDR1 LNHDA and CDR2 SQIVND (reference sequence). V was shortened by 3 bases and J by 2 bases, with 11 bases between the two germline ends. The length of the CDR3 is 15 residues. CDR3 nucleotide sequence: TGTGCCAGTAGTATGGGCCGGCAGACTGGAAACACCATATATTTT. Amino acid sequence: CASSMGRQTGNTIYF.

V gene TRBV21-1 combines with J gene TRBJ1-6; the table names TRBD1, a call not compared with the DNA. TRBV21-1 is noted as a pseudogene. There are 17 residues in the CDR3. The DNA for the CDR3 is TGTGCCAGCACCCATAAGACAGGAGACCTTTATAATTCACCCCTCCACTTT. This gives the protein CASTHKTGDLYNSPLHF.

This clone appeared once. CDR3 region: CASSLLPGGSSPLHF. DNA for the CDR3: TGTGCCAGCAGTTTACTACCAGGGGGCAGTTCACCCCTCCACTTT. This sequence joins TRBV27 and TRBJ1-6, with 8 bases that match TRBD1. V was pared by 2 bases and J by 9 bases, with 6 bases of the junction left unmatched. CDR1 and CDR2 from the germline V gene are MNHEY and SMNVEV (reference sequence). The CDR3 length is 15 residues.

The chain couples TRBV11-2 to TRBJ2-3, with D perhaps matching TRBD1 (5 bases). Trimming cost V 2 bases and J 4 bases, with 10 bases left between them. CDR1 is SGHAT and CDR2 is FQNNGV in the germline V gene. The CDR3 loop spans 14 amino acids. CDR3 nucleotide sequence: TGTGCCAGCAGCTTAAACCCCAGGGCAGATACGCAGTATTTT. It codes for CASSLNPRADTQYF.

The chain links TRBV29-1 to TRBJ2-7; no firm D call. The CDR3 covers 12 residues. Looked up from germline, CDR1 is SQVTM and CDR2 is ANQGSEA. Trimming cost V 4 bases and J 0 bases, with 7 bases left between them. This CDR3 reads CSVGSSSYEQYF. The CDR3 DNA is TGCAGCGTTGGGTCCAGCTCCTACGAGCAGTACTTC.

This clone was recorded many times. The chain carries TRBV5-5 and TRBJ2-7; 12 positions match TRBD2. This CDR3 region has 17 residues. Trimming at V came to 1 base and at J to 7 bases, leaving 12 bases not matched to a gene. Germline values: CDR1 SGHKS, CDR2 YYEKEE (reference sequence). CDR3 region: CASSLTSGRSAPWEQYF. The CDR3 DNA sequence: TGTGCCAGCAGCTTGACTAGCGGGAGGTCTGCGCCCTGGGAGCAGTACTTC.

The rearrangement uses TRBV18 and TRBJ1-1; perhaps TRBD1 as D (5 bases). The CDR3 has 14 amino acids. Trimming stripped 3 bases from V and 1 base from J, with 9 bases between. Germline values: CDR1 KGHSH, CDR2 LQKENI. The CDR3 reads CASSPPDKNTEAFF. The CDR3 DNA reads TGTGCCAGCTCACCCCCGGACAAGAACACTGAAGCTTTCTTT.